The source of this T cell receptor (beta chain) is a study of response to subunit inactivated influenza vaccine. Study-wide results and limits: The authors suggested that every seasonal influenza vaccination recruits few new T cells.

This clonotype was detected a few times. The antigen remains unidentified. Germline V CDR1 and CDR2: MDHEN, SYDVKM. Between the trimmed V and J ends, which lost 7 bases and 2 bases, there was a span of 15 bases. The length of the CDR3 is 14 residues. TCRdb re-analysed the RT-PCR reads in MiXCR, keeping a single row per CDR3 protein. The sample yields 650,000 to 700,000 distinct CDR3 sequences, roughly 14% seen once. This chain uses TRBV28 with TRBJ2-7; D perhaps matches TRBD2 (7 bases). Sequenced material: PBMCs from blood, taken roughly 12 days after vaccination. This clonotype originated in a man aged 50-60 years who received an inactivated influenza vaccine. The CDR3 nucleotides are TGTGCCAGCACCAAAGGGGGGGGCCCCTACGAGCAGTACTTC. Encoded protein: CASTKGGGPYEQYF.